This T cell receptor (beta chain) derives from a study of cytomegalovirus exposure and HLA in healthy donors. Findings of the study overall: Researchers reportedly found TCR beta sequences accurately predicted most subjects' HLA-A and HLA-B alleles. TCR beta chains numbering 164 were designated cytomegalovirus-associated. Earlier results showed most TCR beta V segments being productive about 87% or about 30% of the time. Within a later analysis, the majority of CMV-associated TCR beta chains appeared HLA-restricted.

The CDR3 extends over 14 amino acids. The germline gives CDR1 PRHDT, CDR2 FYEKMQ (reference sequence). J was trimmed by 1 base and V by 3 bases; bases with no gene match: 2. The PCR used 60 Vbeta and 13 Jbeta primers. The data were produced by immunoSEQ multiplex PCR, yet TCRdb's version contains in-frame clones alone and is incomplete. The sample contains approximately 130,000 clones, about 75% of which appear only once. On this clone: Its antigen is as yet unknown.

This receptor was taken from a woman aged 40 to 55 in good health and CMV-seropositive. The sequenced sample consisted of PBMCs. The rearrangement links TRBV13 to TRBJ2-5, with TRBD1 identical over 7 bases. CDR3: CASSFRQGQETQYF. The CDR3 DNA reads TGTGCCAGCAGCTTCAGACAGGGCCAAGAGACCCAGTACTTC.